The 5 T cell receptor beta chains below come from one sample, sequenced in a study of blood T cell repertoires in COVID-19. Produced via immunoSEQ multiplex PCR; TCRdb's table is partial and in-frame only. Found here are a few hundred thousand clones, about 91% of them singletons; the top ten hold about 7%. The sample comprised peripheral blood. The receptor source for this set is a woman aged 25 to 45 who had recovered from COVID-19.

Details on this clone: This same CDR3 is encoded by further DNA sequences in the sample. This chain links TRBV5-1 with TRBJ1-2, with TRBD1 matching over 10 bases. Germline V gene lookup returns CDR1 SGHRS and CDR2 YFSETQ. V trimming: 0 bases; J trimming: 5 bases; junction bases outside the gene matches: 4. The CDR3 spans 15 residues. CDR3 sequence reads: CASSLAGQGFYGYTF. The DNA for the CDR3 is TGCGCCAGCAGCTTGGCGGGACAGGGGTTTTATGGCTACACCTTC. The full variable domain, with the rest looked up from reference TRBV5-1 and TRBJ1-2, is KAGVTQTPRYLIKTRGQQVTLSCSPISGHRSVSWYQQTPGQGLQFLFEYFSETQRNKGNFPGRFSGRQFSNSRSEMNVSTLELGDSALYLCASSLAGQGFYGYTFGSGTRLTVV.

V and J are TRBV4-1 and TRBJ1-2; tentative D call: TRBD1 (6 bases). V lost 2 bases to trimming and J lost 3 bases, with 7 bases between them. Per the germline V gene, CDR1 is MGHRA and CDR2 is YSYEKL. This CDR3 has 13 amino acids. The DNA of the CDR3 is TGCGCCAGCAGCCAAACAGGGTACTATGGCTACACCTTC. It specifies CASSQTGYYGYTF.

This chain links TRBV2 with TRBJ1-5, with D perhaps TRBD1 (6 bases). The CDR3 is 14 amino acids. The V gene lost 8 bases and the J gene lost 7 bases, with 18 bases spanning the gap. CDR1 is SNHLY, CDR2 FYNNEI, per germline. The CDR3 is CASRGAMAWQPQHF. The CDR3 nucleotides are TGTGCCAGCCGGGGGGCAATGGCGTGGCAGCCCCAGCATTTT.

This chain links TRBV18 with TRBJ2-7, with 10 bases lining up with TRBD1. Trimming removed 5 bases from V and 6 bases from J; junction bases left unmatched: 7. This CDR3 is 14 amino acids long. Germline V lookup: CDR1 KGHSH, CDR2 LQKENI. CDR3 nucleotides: TGTGCCAGCTCATCCGGGACAGGGGTGGGCGAGCAGTACTTC. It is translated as CASSSGTGVGEQYF.

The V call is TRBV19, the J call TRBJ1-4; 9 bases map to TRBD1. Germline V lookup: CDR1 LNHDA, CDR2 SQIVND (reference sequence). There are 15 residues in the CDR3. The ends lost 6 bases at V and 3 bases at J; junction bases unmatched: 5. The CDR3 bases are TGTGCCAGTAGGGATCGGACAGGGGCTAATGAAAAACTGTTTTTT. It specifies CASRDRTGANEKLFF.